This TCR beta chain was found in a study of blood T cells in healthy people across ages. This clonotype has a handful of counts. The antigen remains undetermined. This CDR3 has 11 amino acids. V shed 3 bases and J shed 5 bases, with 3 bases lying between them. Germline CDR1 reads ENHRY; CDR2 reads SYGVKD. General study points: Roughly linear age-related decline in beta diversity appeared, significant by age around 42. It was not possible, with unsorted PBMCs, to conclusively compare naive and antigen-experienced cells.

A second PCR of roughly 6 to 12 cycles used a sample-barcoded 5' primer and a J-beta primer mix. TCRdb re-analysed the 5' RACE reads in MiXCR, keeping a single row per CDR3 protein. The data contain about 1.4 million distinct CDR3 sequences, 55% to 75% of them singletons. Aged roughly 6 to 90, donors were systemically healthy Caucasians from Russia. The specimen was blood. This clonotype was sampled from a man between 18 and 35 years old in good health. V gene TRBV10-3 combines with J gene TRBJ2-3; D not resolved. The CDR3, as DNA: TGTGCCATCAGTGATTTAGATACGCAGTATTTT. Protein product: CAISDLDTQYF.